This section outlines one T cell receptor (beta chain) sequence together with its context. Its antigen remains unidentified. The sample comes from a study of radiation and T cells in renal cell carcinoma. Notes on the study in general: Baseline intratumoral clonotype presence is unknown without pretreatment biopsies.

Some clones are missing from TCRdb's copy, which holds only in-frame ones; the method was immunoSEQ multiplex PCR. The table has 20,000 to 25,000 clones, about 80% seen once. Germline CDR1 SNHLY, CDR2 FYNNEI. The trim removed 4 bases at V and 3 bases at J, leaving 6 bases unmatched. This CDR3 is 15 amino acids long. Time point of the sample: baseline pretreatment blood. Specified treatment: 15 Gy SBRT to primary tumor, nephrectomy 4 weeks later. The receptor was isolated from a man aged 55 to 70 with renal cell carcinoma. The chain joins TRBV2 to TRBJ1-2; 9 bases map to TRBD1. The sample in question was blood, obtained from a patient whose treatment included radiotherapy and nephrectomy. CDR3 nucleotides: TGTGCCAGCAGTGGGGGACAGGGAGGGGACTATGGCTACACCTTC. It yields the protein CASSGGQGGDYGYTF.